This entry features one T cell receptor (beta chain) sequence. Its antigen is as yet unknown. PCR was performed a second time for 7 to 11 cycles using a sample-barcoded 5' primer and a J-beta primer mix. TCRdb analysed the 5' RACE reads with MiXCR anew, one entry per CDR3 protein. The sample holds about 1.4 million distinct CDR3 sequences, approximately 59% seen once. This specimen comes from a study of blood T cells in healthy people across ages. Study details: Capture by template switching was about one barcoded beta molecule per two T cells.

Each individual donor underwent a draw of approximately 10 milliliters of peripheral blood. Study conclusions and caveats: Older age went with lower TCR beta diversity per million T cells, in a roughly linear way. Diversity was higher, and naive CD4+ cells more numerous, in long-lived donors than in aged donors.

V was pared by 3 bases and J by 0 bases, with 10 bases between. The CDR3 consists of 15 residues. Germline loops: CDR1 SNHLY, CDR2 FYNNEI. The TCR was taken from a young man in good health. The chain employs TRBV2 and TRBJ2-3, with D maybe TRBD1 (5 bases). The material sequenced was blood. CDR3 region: CASSETTASTDTQYF. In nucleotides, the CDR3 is TGTGCCAGCAGTGAGACGACAGCTAGCACAGATACGCAGTATTTT.